A selection of T cell receptor beta chains follows, all from one sample in a study of neurological immune-mediated disorders. TCRdb reanalysed the 5' RACE reads using MiXCR and keeps one entry per CDR3 protein. The profile covers some 38,000 distinct CDR3 sequences, with over 8.5% appearing a single time and about 4% taken by the ten largest. Sequenced sample: PBMCs. These receptor sequences come from a man in his sixties with HTLV-1-associated myelopathy (HAM/TSP). Each CDR3 is given with its conserved first and last residue. A D gene is named only where the DNA matches it firmly. The size entry gives how often the clone was seen (once, few, many) or a class if it is expanded.

d_call,v_call,clone_size,j_call,cdr3_nt,cdr3_aa
-,TRBV18,many,TRBJ2-1,TGTGCCAGCTCACCTTCACAGAGTAATGAGCAGTTCTTC,CASSPSQSNEQFF
-,TRBV20-1,many,TRBJ2-4,TGCAGTGCTACAAGCGGACAGTTGGCCAAAAACATTCAGTACTTC,CSATSGQLAKNIQYF
-,TRBV24-1,medium-sized,TRBJ1-1,TGTGCCACCCGGGGCGGAGGCGCTGAAGCTTTCTTT,CATRGGGAEAFF
TRBD1,TRBV7-3,many,TRBJ2-3,TGTGCCAGCAGCTTGTCGACAGGGTTAGATACGCAGTATTTT,CASSLSTGLDTQYF
-,TRBV7-8,many,TRBJ1-3,TGTGCCAGCAGCGCGGGAGGACCGTTCTCTGGAAACACCATATATTTT,CASSAGGPFSGNTIYF
-,TRBV11-1,many,TRBJ2-3,TGTGCCAGCAGCTTAGCAAGTCAGGGAGATACGCAGTATTTT,CASSLASQGDTQYF
-,TRBV29-1,many,TRBJ2-3,TGCAGCGTTGAGCAGGGCCCAGATACGCAGTATTTT,CSVEQGPDTQYF
-,TRBV5-1,many,TRBJ2-7,TGCGCCAGCAGCTTGGGCCCGGGATCAACAGGGTCAAGCTACGAGCAGTACTTC,CASSLGPGSTGSSYEQYF
TRBD1,TRBV4-1,many,TRBJ2-2,TGCGCCAGCAGCCAAGATCGACAGGGCGCCGGGGAGCTGTTTTTT,CASSQDRQGAGELFF
-,TRBV9,many,TRBJ1-2,TGTGCCAGCAGCGGGGACACGCGGGGCTATGGCTACACCTTC,CASSGDTRGYGYTF
-,TRBV20-1,many,TRBJ2-7,TGCAGTGCTAGATTGGGGATGGACGAGCAGTACTTC,CSARLGMDEQYF